The present entry profiles one T cell receptor (beta chain) with its context. Its antigen is still unknown. No qualities accompany the bases; no much larger clone lies one base away. V is shortened by 9 bases, J by 7 bases, and the region joining them spans 15 bases. As encoded in the germline V gene (reference sequence), CDR1 is LNHDA while CDR2 is SQIVND. Inclusive of the bounding cysteine and phenylalanine, the CDR3 is 13 residues long. Only the CDR3 portion is preserved as DNA: 39 bases, with reading frame beginning at the first base. Genomic DNA was extracted from sorted cells for sequencing of the TCRbeta CDR3 region. The immunoSEQ Assay was used to sequence the TCRbeta CDR3 regions. This immuneACCESS table, as held by TCRdb, lists in-frame sequences with V and J called but not all clones. Of the missing ones, under half trace to an unresolved V gene in checked studies; the others have no known cause. In this sample the table shows 95,000 or so clones, about 92% of which occur a single time. In total, the top ten clones hold roughly 0.5% of the sample.

The data are from a study of OX40 agonist ivuxolimab in advanced cancers. Turning to the overall study: Ivuxolimab was a fully human IgG2 agonistic monoclonal antibody targeting the costimulatory receptor OX40 (CD134). Intravenous ivuxolimab was administered to patients every 2 weeks at six dose levels: 0.01, 0.1, 0.3, 1.5, 3 and 10 mg/kg. Among the 52 dose-escalation patients, around 20 had hepatocellular carcinoma, about 15 melanoma, 9 renal cell carcinoma and 9 head and neck cancer. The dose-escalation cohort was approximately 83% male with a mean age of approximately 60 years, ranging from roughly 23 to 90. Prior anti-PD-1, anti-PD-L1 or anti-CTLA-4 therapy was permitted, and about two fifths of dose-escalation patients had received checkpoint inhibitors. Partial responses occurred in three dose-escalation patients: two with cutaneous melanoma and one with hepatocellular carcinoma. Peripheral TCRbeta sequencing was intended to test whether TCR sequence diversity was altered and clonal T-cell expansion was caused by ivuxolimab. The paper covers the monotherapy dose-escalation part of the phase I ivuxolimab trial, which included N of about 50 patients.

The trial excluded patients who had a history of autoimmune disease or were on systemic immunosuppression. In every dose cohort, peripheral blood was drawn for TCR sequencing at baseline, cycle 4 day 1, and cycle 7 day 1. The samples were taken from a phase I, first-in-human, multicenter, open-label dose-escalation trial of ivuxolimab. Adults with locally advanced or metastatic melanoma, renal cell carcinoma, hepatocellular carcinoma or head and neck squamous cell carcinoma were enrolled in the trial. CD4+ and CD8+ T cells were sorted separately from peripheral blood before TCR sequencing. The full study reports these points: Clonal expansion of both CD4+ and CD8+ blood T cells was observed from baseline to week 6 at doses 0.1 to 3.0 mg/kg. The antigen specificity of the peripheral T cells that underwent clonal expansion was not determined. Low levels of normalized T-cell clonal expansion were also seen in some nonresponding patients. On average, CD8+ T cells showed more expanded clones than CD4+ T cells after ivuxolimab. Partial responders in the 0.1-3.0 mg/kg groups had among the lowest normalized peripheral clonal expansion, especially among CD8+ T cells.

This receptor chain uses TRBV19 and TRBJ1-4, with no D gene named confidently. Here the sequenced sample was CD4+ or CD8+ T cells sorted from blood, taken in a trial of the OX40 agonist ivuxolimab. The receptor was derived from an adult with an advanced solid tumor such as melanoma, head and neck, liver or kidney cancer. The CDR3 protein: CASQTLKFEKLFF. The bases read TGTGCCAGCCAGACCCTCAAGTTTGAAAAACTGTTTTTT.